This T cell receptor beta chain was retrieved from a study of regulatory T cells in long-lasting Graves disease. For TCR beta, libraries came from iRepertoire HTBI primers and Arm-PCR of CDR3 regions. Each CDR3 protein gets one entry after TCRdb re-called the multiplex PCR reads with MiXCR. Among over 300,000 distinct CDR3 sequences listed, 15% to 17% were seen once. Trimming cost V 6 bases and J 12 bases; bases outside gene matches: 9. CDR3 size: 15 residues. Per germline, CDR1 SNHLY and CDR2 FYNNEI. Time point: newly diagnosed GD, antithyroid drugs for less than 3 months. The TCR library was made from RNA that had been extracted from PBMCs in TRIzol.

This material consisted of peripheral blood mononuclear cells (PBMCs), taken at new diagnosis, from a patient treated with antithyroid drugs. The sequence derives from a female donor with Graves disease. The chain recombines TRBV2 with TRBJ2-1; 15 nucleotides match TRBD2. The CDR3 loop is CASSPGLAGGVGQFF. The DNA of the CDR3 is TGTGCCAGCAGCCCCGGACTAGCGGGAGGGGTTGGGCAGTTCTTC.